A selection of T cell receptor beta chains follows, all from one sample in a study of vaccination effects on CD4 cells after COVID-19. Sequenced by immunoSEQ multiplex PCR; TCRdb stores in-frame clones only, minus some. The table lists about 20,000 clones, around 70% of them singletons. These receptors lack a known antigen. The specimen was CD4+ T cells from PBMCs cultured with HCoV-229E spike peptides, collected before COVID-19 vaccination. These receptors all stem from a human donor who received a COVID-19 vaccine. Both conserved end residues are part of each CDR3. A D gene is named only where the DNA matches it firmly. Not every row has a clone size; where given, it reads once, few, many or a size class.

.	TRBJ2-7	TRBD2	TRBV27	TGTGCCAGCAGTTATAGCGGGGGAGGATACGAGCAGTACTTC	CASSYSGGGYEQYF
.	TRBJ2-1	.	TRBV19	TGTGCCAGTAGTATATCTCGAGCTCCTCCCTACAATGAGCAGTTCTTC	CASSISRAPPYNEQFF
.	TRBJ2-5	TRBD1	TRBV6-5	TGTGCCAGCAGTCTAAGGACAGGGACCCAAGAGACCCAGTACTTC	CASSLRTGTQETQYF
.	TRBJ1-6	.	TRBV6-1	TGTGCCAGCAGTGAAGTGGGGGGCCGTTCACCCCTCCACTTT	CASSEVGGRSPLHF
.	TRBJ2-3	TRBD2	TRBV2	TGTGCCAGCAGCGAACGGACTAGCGGGAGGGGCACAGATACGCAGTATTTT	CASSERTSGRGTDTQYF
few	TRBJ1-6	.	TRBV2	TGTGCCAGCAGTGAAGTCAGGGGATGGAATTCACCCCTCCACTTT	CASSEVRGWNSPLHF
.	TRBJ1-6	.	TRBV7-2	TGTGCCAGCATTGGGGGGGCAAATAGTGGTTCACCCCTCCACTTT	CASIGGANSGSPLHF
.	TRBJ2-7	TRBD1	TRBV15	TGTGCCACCAGCAGAACCGGGACAGGACCGTACGAGCAGTACTTC	CATSRTGTGPYEQYF
few	TRBJ2-1	TRBD1	TRBV19	TGTGCCAGTAGTCCGACGGGGACAGGAAATGAGCAGTTCTTC	CASSPTGTGNEQFF
.	TRBJ1-2	.	TRBV13	TGTGCCAGCAGCCTACGACAGGCGGGCGGCTACACCTTC	CASSLRQAGGYTF
.	TRBJ1-1	.	TRBV5-1	TGCGCCAGCAGCTTGTCTGCCCGGGCCTCGACAGGTGGTGAAGCTTTCTTT	CASSLSARASTGGEAFF
.	TRBJ2-3	TRBD2	TRBV4-1	TGCGCCAGCAGCCAACCCCACACTAGCGGGGGGGCCCTAACAGATACGCAGTATTTT	CASSQPHTSGGALTDTQYF
.	TRBJ2-1	.	TRBV14	TGTGCCAGCAGCCCCTCCCCTAGGGGCCACTACAATGAGCAGTTCTTC	CASSPSPRGHYNEQFF
few	TRBJ2-2	.	TRBV5-8	TGTGCCAGCAGCTTACAGACAGTGAAAACCGGGGAGCTGTTTTTT	CASSLQTVKTGELFF
once	TRBJ2-3	.	TRBV6-1	TGTGCCAGCAGTGATATGGCCTTTCGGAGCACAGATACGCAGTATTTT	CASSDMAFRSTDTQYF
.	TRBJ1-2	.	TRBV6-1	TGTGCCAGCAGTGGCCCGGGATCTGGGAAAGCTAACTATGGCTACACCTTC	CASSGPGSGKANYGYTF
.	TRBJ2-4	.	TRBV6-5	TGTGCCAGCAAAACGGGTGCCTCCGCCATTCAGTACTTC	CASKTGASAIQYF
.	TRBJ1-1	.	TRBV5-1	TGCGCCAGCAGCATACAGGACGACACTGAAGCTTTCTTT	CASSIQDDTEAFF
few	TRBJ1-2	TRBD1	TRBV24-1	TGTGCCACCAGTGACGCCGGGACAGGGGGATACGGCTACACCTTC	CATSDAGTGGYGYTF
.	TRBJ2-3	TRBD2	TRBV20-1	TGCAGTGCTAGTCCTAGCGGGAGTCTCAGCACAGATACGCAGTATTTT	CSASPSGSLSTDTQYF
.	TRBJ2-3	TRBD1	TRBV5-1	TGCGCCAGCAGCGCAACCCGGGACAGGGTGTCGGATACGCAGTATTTT	CASSATRDRVSDTQYF
few	TRBJ1-4	.	TRBV7-9	TGTGCCAGCAGTCCCACCTGGGGGGTGGCAACTAATGAAAAACTGTTTTTT	CASSPTWGVATNEKLFF
once	TRBJ1-4	.	TRBV5-6	TGTGCCAGCAGCTTGGCCGGAAGGACGAATGAAAAACTGTTTTTT	CASSLAGRTNEKLFF
.	TRBJ2-7	.	TRBV21-1	TGTGCCAGCACCACCAGGAGTAGTTCCTACGAGCAGTACTTC	CASTTRSSSYEQYF
.	TRBJ2-1	.	TRBV7-9	TGTGCCAGCAGCTTAGGATCCGAGGGTCAGTTCTTC	CASSLGSEGQFF
.	TRBJ2-1	TRBD2	TRBV13	TGTGCCAGCAGCGGGCAAGGACTAGCGGGAGGCAATGAGCAGTTCTTC	CASSGQGLAGGNEQFF
.	TRBJ2-3	TRBD2	TRBV6-1	TGTGCCAGCAGTGAAGGACTAGCGGGAGGTTTAGATACGCAGTATTTT	CASSEGLAGGLDTQYF
.	TRBJ2-5	.	TRBV12-5	TGTGCTAGTGGTTTGGTATCTGGGGGGACGGAGACCCAGTACTTC	CASGLVSGGTETQYF
.	TRBJ1-1	.	TRBV24-1	TGTGCCACCAGTGATTGGGACTTCTCCAGAGGAACTGAAGCTTTCTTT	CATSDWDFSRGTEAFF
.	TRBJ1-1	.	TRBV2	TGTGCCAGCAGTGACTCCGAGGGGTCTGAAGCTTTCTTT	CASSDSEGSEAFF
.	TRBJ1-1	.	TRBV19	TGTGCCAGTAGTATAGAGGCCCAGGGGAACACTGAAGCTTTCTTT	CASSIEAQGNTEAFF
.	TRBJ2-3	TRBD2	TRBV30	TGTGCCTGGAGTCCACGCCGGACTAGCGGGGCCTCAGATACGCAGTATTTT	CAWSPRRTSGASDTQYF
few	TRBJ2-7	.	TRBV5-1	TGCGCCAGCAGCTCGCCCACCGGTTTGGGGTTCAGCTCCTACGAGCAGTACTTC	CASSSPTGLGFSSYEQYF
few	TRBJ2-7	TRBD2	TRBV2	TGTGCCAGCAGTGAAGATATAGGGACTAAAGACGAGCAGTACTTC	CASSEDIGTKDEQYF
.	TRBJ2-5	.	TRBV7-2	TGTGCCAGCTCCTCCCTGAAAGTAACCCAGTACTTC	CASSSLKVTQYF
.	TRBJ1-2	.	TRBV30	TGTGCCTGGGTATATGGTCCCTGGAGTGGCTACACCTTC	CAWVYGPWSGYTF
.	TRBJ1-4	.	TRBV27	TGTGCCAGCAGTTCCGGGTATAAAAATGAAAAACTGTTTTTT	CASSSGYKNEKLFF
once	TRBJ2-1	.	TRBV7-7	TGTGCCAGCAGCCGGGGGACAGCCAACAATGAGCAGTTCTTC	CASSRGTANNEQFF
.	TRBJ1-3	TRBD1	TRBV10-3	TGTGCCATCAGATCGACAGGGGGCGATATCTCTGGAAACACCATATATTTT	CAIRSTGGDISGNTIYF
once	TRBJ2-3	TRBD1	TRBV5-1	TGCGCCAGCAGCTTGGAAGTAGGGGGCCTAGGTACGCAGTATTTT	CASSLEVGGLGTQYF
.	TRBJ1-2	.	TRBV5-1	TGCGCCAGCAGCTTGGCCAACTATGGCTACACCTTC	CASSLANYGYTF
.	TRBJ2-3	.	TRBV5-4	TGTGCCAGCAGCTTTGGACTGCGCACAGATACGCAGTATTTT	CASSFGLRTDTQYF
.	TRBJ2-7	TRBD1	TRBV5-8	TGTGCCAGCAGCTTGGGTGGGACAGGTTACGAGCAGTACTTC	CASSLGGTGYEQYF
.	TRBJ1-1	.	TRBV7-9	TGTGCCAGCAGCTTGGGGGGGGCGCGGACTGAAGCTTTCTTT	CASSLGGARTEAFF
.	TRBJ2-2	.	TRBV3-1/TRBV3-2	TGTGCCAGCAGCCAATGGGACACCGGGGAGCTGTTTTTT	CASSQWDTGELFF
.	TRBJ1-1	.	TRBV11-2	TGTGCCAGCAGCTTAAGGACGAGGGGGGAGGCTTTCTTT	CASSLRTRGEAFF
.	TRBJ2-1	.	TRBV20-1	TGCAGTGCTAGTGCTTATTACAATGAGCAGTTCTTC	CSASAYYNEQFF
.	TRBJ2-7	.	TRBV6-1	TGTGCCAGCAGTGAACGGGGGGCCACCATCTTTGAGCAGTACTTC	CASSERGATIFEQYF